This TCR beta chain comes out of a study of identical twins. Study-wide results and caveats: Insertions ran lower in abundant cord blood beta clonotypes, though not in memory repertoires.

Healthy Caucasian individuals made up all the donors. The CDR3 runs 15 residues. The ends were cut back, 3 bases at V and 4 bases at J, with 12 bases in the middle. CDR1 and CDR2 from the germline V gene are MNHEY and SMNVEV (reference sequence). Unique molecular identifiers were present on the cDNA, and a universal primer site came from template switching. One entry per CDR3 protein results from TCRdb running MiXCR on the 5' RACE reads. This sample yields 400,000 to 500,000 distinct CDR3 sequences, of which approximately 14% are seen a single time; 0.98% belongs to the top ten. This clonotype was counted between two and nine times. The antigen is unknown. This sample was shared with a second study, whose subject was yellow fever vaccine responses in identical twins.

The specimen was CD4+ T cells sorted from blood. The receptor's source is a woman younger than 35 in good health. The chain joins TRBV27 to TRBJ2-2, with a tentative D call TRBD2 (6 bases). The CDR3 here is CASSLLTGVTGELFF. The CDR3 DNA is TGTGCCAGCAGTTTGTTGACGGGAGTCACCGGGGAGCTGTTTTTT.